Listed here are 30 T cell receptor beta chains from one sample, sequenced in a study of T cells in Graves' hyperthyroidism and ophthalmopathy. Amplification of TCR beta CDR3 regions was performed using RNA transcripts as template. A set of HTBI primers served as the primers for a first-round RT-PCR of the TCR CDR3. TCRdb fed the multiplex PCR reads into MiXCR, producing one record per CDR3 protein. Of roughly 700,000 distinct CDR3 sequences listed, 35% are singletons. The sequencing sample was made of blood. The receptor set was obtained from a woman aged 35 to 49 with Graves' hyperthyroidism.

This clonotype came up many times. The chain employs TRBV20-1 and TRBJ2-5; 13 positions agree with TRBD2. Per germline, CDR1 DFQATT and CDR2 SNEGSKA (reference sequence). The CDR3 loop spans 13 amino acids. The ends lost 3 bases at V and 6 bases at J; junction bases unmatched: 1. CDR3 sequence (DNA): TGCAGTGCTAGGACTAGCGGGGGGAAGACCCAGTACTTC. It codes for CSARTSGGKTQYF.

Only a few counts were recorded for this clonotype. The genes are TRBV19 and TRBJ1-5; the D is unclear. The germline V gene encodes CDR1 LNHDA and CDR2 SQIVND (reference sequence). The CDR3 totals 15 residues. Deletions cut 3 bases from V and 3 bases from J, with 12 bases between. The CDR3 is CASSIPGSSNQPQHF. The CDR3 DNA sequence: TGTGCCAGTAGTATCCCGGGTTCGTCCAATCAGCCCCAGCATTTT.

The chain has TRBV14 and TRBJ1-1; 9 bases align to TRBD1. The CDR3 sequence is 15 residues long. The trim removed 4 bases at V and 1 base at J, leaving 4 bases unmatched. Germline V gene lookup returns CDR1 SGHDN and CDR2 FVKESK. In nucleotides, the CDR3 is TGTGCCAGCAGCCGGTGGGACAGGGAGAACACTGAAGCTTTCTTT. It translates to CASSRWDRENTEAFF.

The table lists this clonotype with a few counts. The chain employs TRBV25-1 and TRBJ2-5; the D is unclear. Between the trimmed V and J ends, which lost 1 base and 4 bases, there was a span of 13 bases. This CDR3 region has 15 residues. Per germline, CDR1 MGHDK and CDR2 SYGVNS. CDR3 in amino acids: CASSESSLVRETQYF. The CDR3 region has the DNA TGTGCCAGCAGTGAATCCAGCTTGGTCCGAGAGACCCAGTACTTC.

The V gene is TRBV7-3, the J gene TRBJ1-3; D is ambiguous. Germline V gene sequence: CDR1 SGHTA, CDR2 FQGTGA. The CDR3 extends over 13 amino acids. Trimming cost V 5 bases and J 2 bases, with 7 bases left between them. The CDR3 DNA sequence: TGTGCCAGCAGCATAGCAGCTGGAAACACCATATATTTT. Translating gives CASSIAAGNTIYF.

This rearrangement joins TRBV6-1 to TRBJ1-2; 8 nucleotides match TRBD1. After removal of 2 bases from V and 5 bases from J, the junction contained 4 bases not matched to a gene. Germline CDR1 reads MNHNS; CDR2 reads SASEGT. The CDR3 runs to 14 residues. CDR3 protein: CASSEQGARYGYTF. CDR3 DNA sequence: TGTGCCAGCAGTGAACAGGGGGCGCGGTATGGCTACACCTTC.

This clonotype came up many times. The rearrangement joins TRBV10-1 to TRBJ1-3; D not resolved. The CDR3 spans 14 residues. V was trimmed by 7 bases and J by 1 base, leaving 11 bases between them. CDR1 and CDR2 (germline): WNHNN, SYGVQD (reference sequence). The CDR3 spells CASMSAGSGNTIYF. The CDR3 coding sequence is TGCGCCAGCATGTCCGCCGGGTCTGGAAACACCATATATTTT.

The rearrangement uses TRBV4-1 and TRBJ1-5; no firm D call. Germline V gene data show CDR1 as MGHRA and CDR2 as YSYEKL. V lost 1 base and J lost 2, with 9 bases in between. The CDR3 length is 15 residues. The chain's CDR3 is CASSQGAIGNQPQHF. CDR3 coding DNA: TGCGCCAGCAGCCAAGGGGCGATCGGCAATCAGCCCCAGCATTTT.

J is TRBJ2-7 and V is TRBV2, with D tentatively TRBD1 (5 bases). The CDR3 contains 14 residues. CDR1 SNHLY and CDR2 FYNNEI come from the germline V gene. The V end lost 1 base, the J end lost 6 bases, and 13 bases lay between the germline ends. CDR3 bases: TGTGCCAGCAGTGAAGTCCTAGGACAACCCGAGCAGTACTTC. It codes for CASSEVLGQPEQYF.

This clonotype has a handful of counts. The chain uses TRBV5-1 and TRBJ2-5, with 12 bases aligning to TRBD2. The CDR3 sequence is 17 residues long. V gave up 4 bases and J gave up 3 bases; unmatched junction bases: 10. Per germline, CDR1 SGHRS and CDR2 YFSETQ. The CDR3 nucleotides are TGCGCCAGCAGCGGGAGGACTAGCGGGGACCCAAAAGAGACCCAGTACTTC. This gives the protein CASSGRTSGDPKETQYF.

The chain has TRBV3-1 and TRBJ2-5; 8 bases match TRBD1. Germline V CDR1 and CDR2: LGHDT, YNNKEL (reference sequence). The CDR3 contains 14 residues. V shed 2 bases, J shed 4 bases, and the junction held 3 bases outside the gene matches. CDR3 sequence (DNA): TGTGCCAGCAGCCAATTCGACAGGGGAGAGACCCAGTACTTC. Amino acid sequence: CASSQFDRGETQYF.

This clonotype was seen a handful of times. This chain links TRBV7-9 with TRBJ2-5; 9 nucleotides line up with TRBD1. Germline V lookup: CDR1 SEHNR, CDR2 FQNEAQ (reference sequence). This CDR3 is built from 19 residues. V lost 4 bases, J lost 2 bases, and 17 bases stayed unmatched. The CDR3 spells CASSSLTKFDRGKQETQYF. The CDR3 DNA sequence: TGTGCCAGCAGCTCGTTGACGAAATTCGACAGGGGGAAGCAAGAGACCCAGTACTTC.

The CDR3 DNA reads as TGTGCCAGCAGACTAGCGGGGGGGGTCTCTTACGAGCAGTACTTC. This sequence encodes CASRLAGGVSYEQYF. This sequence joins TRBV7-2 and TRBJ2-7; 13 bases align to TRBD2. This CDR3 has 15 residues. J was trimmed by 4 bases and V by 6 bases; bases with no gene match: 6. Germline assignment: CDR1 SGHTA and CDR2 FQGNSA. Looking up the rest from reference TRBV7-2 and TRBJ2-7 gives the full variable domain: GAGVSQSPSNKVTEKGKDVELRCDPISGHTALYWYRQSLGQGLEFLIYFQGNSAPDKSGLPSDRFSAERTGGSVSTLTIQRTQQEDSAVYLCASRLAGGVSYEQYFGPGTRLTVT.

V usage is TRBV6-5 and J usage is TRBJ2-7; TRBD1 is a possible D gene (6 bases). The CDR3 is made up of 14 amino acids. Germline V gene lookup returns CDR1 MNHEY and CDR2 SVGAGI. V was clipped by 6 bases and J by 5 bases, with 17 bases between them. CDR3 region: CASSDPGQSNEQYF. The DNA for the CDR3 is TGTGCCAGCAGCGACCCGGGACAATCGAACGAGCAGTACTTC.

The chain uses TRBV5-4 and TRBJ2-5; D gene uncertain. V lost 2 bases and J lost 4, with 15 bases in between. This CDR3 is built from 15 residues. Germline loops: CDR1 SGHNT, CDR2 YYREEE (reference sequence). The DNA for the CDR3 is TGTGCCAGCAGCTTAAGACACCCCGTGGGAGAGACCCAGTACTTC. Its translation: CASSLRHPVGETQYF.

The rearrangement links TRBV11-2 to TRBJ2-7; TRBD2 aligns across 7 bases. Germline CDR1 SGHAT, CDR2 FQNNGV. This CDR3 comprises 16 residues. V trimming: 4 bases; J trimming: 3 bases; junction bases outside the gene matches: 12. The CDR3 protein is CASSSLRKAGNYEQYF. Written as DNA, the CDR3 is TGTGCCAGCAGCTCTCTTCGGAAAGCGGGAAACTACGAGCAGTACTTC.

This clonotype was observed a handful of times. The chain combines TRBV19 with TRBJ1-5; 9 nucleotides align to TRBD1. This CDR3 is 16 amino acids long. Per germline, CDR1 LNHDA and CDR2 SQIVND (reference sequence). Trimming removed 9 bases from V and 2 bases from J; junction bases left unmatched: 11. CDR3 nucleotide sequence: TGTGCCAGCAGCTCACTCGACAGGGGGGGCAATCAGCCCCAGCATTTT. Its translation: CASSSLDRGGNQPQHF.

The chain uses TRBV29-1 and TRBJ2-7; no definite D call. CDR1 and CDR2 from the germline V gene are SQVTM and ANQGSEA. This CDR3 is built from 14 residues. The CDR3 loop reads CRSVSGTRSYEQYF. The CDR3 DNA reads as TGCAGGTCGGTCTCGGGTACGCGCTCCTACGAGCAGTACTTC.

In its sample, this clonotype was seen many times. The rearrangement uses TRBV6-2 or TRBV6-3 and TRBJ1-1; 7 bases match TRBD1. Germline CDR1 MNHEY, CDR2 SVGEGT. There are 13 residues in the CDR3. With V trimmed by 6 bases and J by 4 bases, 5 bases remained unmatched. The CDR3 is CASRTGQSTEAFF. The DNA of the CDR3 is TGTGCCAGCAGAACGGGACAGAGCACTGAAGCTTTCTTT.

This clonotype showed up many times. The V and J genes are TRBV2 and TRBJ1-5; D call uncertain. V gave up 9 bases and J gave up 0 bases, with 12 bases separating them. Germline assignment: CDR1 SNHLY and CDR2 FYNNEI. This CDR3 region has 14 residues. CDR3 bases: TGTGCCAGTTGCGAGGCAGATAGCAATCAGCCCCAGCATTTT. It translates to CASCEADSNQPQHF.

The rearrangement uses TRBV12-3 or TRBV12-4 and TRBJ2-5; maybe TRBD2 (5 bases). V dropped 6 bases and J dropped 0 bases, with 11 bases sitting between them. The length of the CDR3 is 14 residues. CDR3 protein: CASRETIYQETQYF. CDR3 sequence (DNA): TGTGCCAGCAGGGAGACTATATACCAAGAGACCCAGTACTTC.

The V and J genes are TRBV20-1 and TRBJ1-5, with TRBD1 as a possible D gene (6 bases). Germline CDR1 is DFQATT and CDR2 is SNEGSKA (reference sequence). The V end was cut by 3 bases, the J end by 3 bases, with 15 bases between. The CDR3 has 15 residues. For the CDR3, the DNA is TGCAGTGCTAGCGGGACAAACAGGGACAATCAGCCCCAGCATTTT. Encoded protein: CSASGTNRDNQPQHF.

The genes are TRBV7-9 and TRBJ2-3; maybe TRBD2 (5 bases). The CDR3 is made up of 16 amino acids. Trimming pared 4 bases from V and 1 base from J, leaving 15 bases between. CDR1 and CDR2 (germline): SEHNR, FQNEAQ (reference sequence). CDR3 bases: TGTGCCAGCAGCTCACCCAGTGCGGGCCGCACAGATACGCAGTATTTT. Protein: CASSSPSAGRTDTQYF.

For this clonotype: Germline and junction disagree at one end, which may indicate a read error. The J gene is TRBJ2-4, the V gene TRBV10-1; 7 bases fit TRBD2. The CDR3 sequence is 15 residues long. The germline gives CDR1 WNHNN, CDR2 SYGVQD (reference sequence). The CDR3 region is CASSESLAAKNIQYF. For the CDR3, the DNA is TGCGCCAGCAGTGAGTCGCTAGCGGCCAAAAACATCCAGTACTTC.

CDR3 region: CASSSTLNRDRNYEQYF. The CDR3 DNA sequence: TGTGCCAGCAGCTCCACACTAAACCGGGACAGGAACTACGAGCAGTACTTC. The V gene is TRBV5-6, the J gene TRBJ2-7; 8 positions match TRBD1. This CDR3 contains 17 residues. Germline CDR1 SGHDT, CDR2 YYEEEE. Unmatched junction bases numbered 14, after V lost 3 bases and J lost 3 bases.

This clonotype was picked up many times. V gene TRBV7-8 combines with J gene TRBJ1-4, with D possibly TRBD1 on 6 matching bases. Germline V gene lookup returns CDR1 SGHVS and CDR2 FQNEAQ. This CDR3 spans 16 amino acids. With 6 bases removed from V and 8 bases from J, the gap between germline ends came to 22 bases. The CDR3 DNA follows: TGTGCCAGCAGTACCCAAACAGGGAGCCGAGGGGAAAAACTGTTTTTT. Residues: CASSTQTGSRGEKLFF.

V gene TRBV4-3 combines with J gene TRBJ2-2, with 8 bases fitting TRBD2. The germline V gene has CDR1 LGHNA and CDR2 YSLEER. The CDR3 is 15 residues long. V was clipped by 2 bases and J by 1 base; unmatched bases: 0. In nucleotides, the CDR3 is TGCGCCAGCAGCCAACTAGCGGGGAACACCGGGGAGCTGTTTTTT. Translation gives CASSQLAGNTGELFF.

The chain is built from TRBV9 and TRBJ1-2; TRBD1 agrees at 7 bases. This CDR3 is built from 16 residues. Germline CDR1 is SGDLS and CDR2 is YYNGEE. V shed 0 bases, J shed 4 bases, and the junction held 9 bases outside the gene matches. The CDR3 loop is CASSVAWDSKSYGYTF. DNA for the CDR3: TGTGCCAGCAGCGTAGCTTGGGACAGCAAAAGCTATGGCTACACCTTC.

This clonotype was seen at least ten times. The chain has TRBV9 and TRBJ1-3; D is undetermined. This CDR3 is 15 amino acids long. V lost 2 bases and J 0 bases, leaving 9 bases between the germline ends. CDR1 is SGDLS, CDR2 YYNGEE, per germline. CDR3 sequence reads: CASSVGRLSGNTIYF. The CDR3 region has the DNA TGTGCCAGCAGCGTCGGCAGACTCTCTGGAAACACCATATATTTT. Together with reference TRBV9 and TRBJ1-3, the CDR3 gives the full variable domain: DSGVTQTPKHLITATGQRVTLRCSPRSGDLSVYWYQQSLDQGLQFLIQYYNGEERAKGNILERFSAQQFPDLHSELNLSSLELGDSALYFCASSVGRLSGNTIYFGEGSWLTVV.

V gene TRBV6-1 combines with J gene TRBJ2-6, with no clear D. V was pared by 6 bases and J by 4 bases, with 7 bases between. The germline V gene encodes CDR1 MNHNS and CDR2 SASEGT. This CDR3 is built from 13 residues. CDR3 loop: CASSNGGANVLTF. CDR3 nucleotide sequence: TGTGCCAGCAGCAACGGGGGGGCCAACGTCCTGACTTTC.